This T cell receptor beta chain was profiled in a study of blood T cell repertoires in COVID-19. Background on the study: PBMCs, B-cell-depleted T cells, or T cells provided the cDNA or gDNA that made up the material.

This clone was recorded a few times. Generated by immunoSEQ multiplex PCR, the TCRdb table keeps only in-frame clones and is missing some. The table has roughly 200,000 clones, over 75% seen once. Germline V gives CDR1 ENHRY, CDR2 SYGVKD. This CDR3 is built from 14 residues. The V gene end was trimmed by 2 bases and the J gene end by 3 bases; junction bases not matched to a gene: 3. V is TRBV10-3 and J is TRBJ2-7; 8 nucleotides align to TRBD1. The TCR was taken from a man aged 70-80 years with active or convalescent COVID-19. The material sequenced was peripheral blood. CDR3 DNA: TGTGCCATCAGTGAGCAAACAGGGGGCTACGAGCAGTACTTC. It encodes CAISEQTGGYEQYF.